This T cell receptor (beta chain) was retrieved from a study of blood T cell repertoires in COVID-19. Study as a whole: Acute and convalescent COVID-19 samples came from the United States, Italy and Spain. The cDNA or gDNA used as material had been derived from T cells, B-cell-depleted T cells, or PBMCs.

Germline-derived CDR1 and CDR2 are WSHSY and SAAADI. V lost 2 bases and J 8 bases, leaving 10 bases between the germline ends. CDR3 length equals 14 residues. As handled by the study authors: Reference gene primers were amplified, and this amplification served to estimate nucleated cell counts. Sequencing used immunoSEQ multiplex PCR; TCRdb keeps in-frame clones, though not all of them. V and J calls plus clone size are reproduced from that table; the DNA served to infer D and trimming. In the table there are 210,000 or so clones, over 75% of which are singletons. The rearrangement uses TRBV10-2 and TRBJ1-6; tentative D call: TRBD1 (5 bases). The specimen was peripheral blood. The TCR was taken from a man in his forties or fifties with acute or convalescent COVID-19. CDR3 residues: CASSERGIYSPLHF. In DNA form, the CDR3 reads TGCGCCAGCAGTGAGAGGGGAATATATTCACCCCTCCACTTT.